This TCR beta chain appears in the sequencing data of a study of technical replicates of blood from a few donors (dated by TCRdb to about 2017). The germline V gene sets CDR1 to MDHEN and CDR2 to SYDVKM. The CDR3 holds 16 amino acids from the cysteine to the phenylalanine. Of the read, only the CDR3 DNA is kept; its 48 bases are in frame from base 1. The germline ends are 15 bases apart after V is trimmed by 4 bases and J by 1 base. Libraries were constructed by the immunoSEQ multiplex PCR assay. Imported from immuneACCESS, the table was reduced by TCRdb to in-frame sequences with V and J called. These copies leave out some clones; in studies compared against another copy, an unresolved V gene accounts for under half, and the cause of the remainder is not known. The sample records about 80,000 clones, roughly 90% of which are singletons. Together, the top ten hold 0.3% to 0.45% of the sample. A remark on this clone: The antigen it recognizes is unknown. No base quality values were provided; no much bigger clone lies one nucleotide off.

The receptor was isolated from a human donor in good health. The sequencing input was T cells isolated from PBMCs. The chain is encoded by TRBV28 joined to TRBJ2-3, and perhaps TRBD1 as D gene, on 8 matching bases. The CDR3 protein sequence reads: CASSSGQGGRTDTQYF. The nucleotide sequence reads TGTGCCAGCAGTTCAGGACAGGGAGGGCGCACAGATACGCAGTATTTT.